Listed below are T cell receptor beta chains from one sample, sequenced in a study of T cells in Graves' hyperthyroidism and ophthalmopathy. TCRdb reprocessed the multiplex PCR reads via MiXCR and lists one record per CDR3 protein. The sample lists approximately 620,000 distinct CDR3 sequences; about a sixth were seen once. The source material was blood. The receptors come from a woman aged 40-49 years with Graves' ophthalmopathy. Both conserved end residues are part of each CDR3. The D gene is left open where the match is weak. Where a row states a size, it is once, few, many or the class of an expanded clone; other rows omit it.

j_call: TRBJ1-1; d_call: TRBD1; clone_size: -; v_call: TRBV7-9; cdr3_nt: TGTGCCAGCAGCTTAGCACAGGGGCGCGAGACTGAAGCTTTCTTT; cdr3_aa: CASSLAQGRETEAFF
j_call: TRBJ2-5; d_call: TRBD2; clone_size: many; v_call: TRBV28; cdr3_nt: TGTGCCAGCAGTTTGGTGGTAGCGGGAGCGAAGACCCAGTACTTC; cdr3_aa: CASSLVVAGAKTQYF
j_call: TRBJ2-2; d_call: -; clone_size: -; v_call: TRBV2; cdr3_nt: TGTGCCAGCAGTATGGCGTTCACCGGGGAGCTGTTTTTT; cdr3_aa: CASSMAFTGELFF
j_call: TRBJ2-3; d_call: TRBD2; clone_size: many; v_call: TRBV18; cdr3_nt: TGTGCCAGCTCACCACGCAGCCTAGCGGGAAGGTCAGATACGCAGTATTTT; cdr3_aa: CASSPRSLAGRSDTQYF
j_call: TRBJ2-2; d_call: TRBD2; clone_size: -; v_call: TRBV7-9; cdr3_nt: TGTGCCAGCAGCAATCTAGCGGGAGTCCCCGGGGAGCTGCTTTTT; cdr3_aa: CASSNLAGVPGELLF
j_call: TRBJ1-1; d_call: -; clone_size: few; v_call: TRBV7-9; cdr3_nt: TGTGCCAGCAGCTTGGAGGGGACACCCTCTCAAGCTTTCTTT; cdr3_aa: CASSLEGTPSQAFF
j_call: TRBJ2-1; d_call: TRBD2; clone_size: few; v_call: TRBV18; cdr3_nt: TGTGCCAGCTCACTTCTGAACGCGGGGGATTACAATGAGCAGTTCTTC; cdr3_aa: CASSLLNAGDYNEQFF
j_call: TRBJ2-1; d_call: -; clone_size: many; v_call: TRBV11-2; cdr3_nt: TGTGCCAGCAGCTCCCTCCCCGGACAGTACAATGAGCAGTTCTTC; cdr3_aa: CASSSLPGQYNEQFF
j_call: TRBJ2-2; d_call: -; clone_size: few; v_call: TRBV27; cdr3_nt: TGTGCCAGCAGTTTTTCCAGACTTAACACCGGGGAGCTGTTTTTT; cdr3_aa: CASSFSRLNTGELFF
j_call: TRBJ2-1; d_call: TRBD2; clone_size: many; v_call: TRBV7-9; cdr3_nt: TGTGCCAGCAGACTAGCGGGAGAATGGGACAATGAGCAGTTCTTC; cdr3_aa: CASRLAGEWDNEQFF
j_call: TRBJ2-1; d_call: TRBD2; clone_size: many; v_call: TRBV5-1; cdr3_nt: TGCGCCAGCAGCCTAAGACTAGCGGAGACCAATGAGCAGTTCTTC; cdr3_aa: CASSLRLAETNEQFF
j_call: TRBJ2-5; d_call: TRBD2; clone_size: many; v_call: TRBV30; cdr3_nt: TGTGCCTGGAGAGTTGCGGGGGGGCAGGAGACCCAGTACTTC; cdr3_aa: CAWRVAGGQETQYF
j_call: TRBJ1-5; d_call: -; clone_size: many; v_call: TRBV20-1; cdr3_nt: TGCAGTGCTAGACAGGGTCTTGGTCAGCCCCAGCATTTT; cdr3_aa: CSARQGLGQPQHF
j_call: TRBJ1-4; d_call: -; clone_size: many; v_call: TRBV20-1; cdr3_nt: TGCAGTGCTGTGACAGGTGGTCAGGAAAAACTGTTTTTT; cdr3_aa: CSAVTGGQEKLFF
j_call: TRBJ1-5; d_call: -; clone_size: -; v_call: TRBV15; cdr3_nt: TGTGCCACCAGCAGAGATCGGGGGGAGCCCCAGCATTTT; cdr3_aa: CATSRDRGEPQHF
j_call: TRBJ2-7; d_call: TRBD2; clone_size: few; v_call: TRBV4-1; cdr3_nt: TGCGCCAGCAGCCATGAAAACCGGGGGGTTTTCCTGGGTGAGCAGTACTTC; cdr3_aa: CASSHENRGVFLGEQYF
j_call: TRBJ2-7; d_call: -; clone_size: many; v_call: TRBV7-8; cdr3_nt: TGTGCCAGCAGCCCCCGGGCTGCTTCTCGTGGGCAGTACTTC; cdr3_aa: CASSPRAASRGQYF
j_call: TRBJ2-7; d_call: -; clone_size: many; v_call: TRBV28; cdr3_nt: TGTGCCAGCAGTGGCCCCGTAGAGCAGTACTTC; cdr3_aa: CASSGPVEQYF
j_call: TRBJ1-5; d_call: -; clone_size: few; v_call: TRBV10-2; cdr3_nt: TGCGCCAGCAGACGAGGACAATATCAGCCCCAGCATTTT; cdr3_aa: CASRRGQYQPQHF
j_call: TRBJ1-3; d_call: TRBD1; clone_size: -; v_call: TRBV28; cdr3_nt: TGTGCCAGCAACCCTCTTGGGACAGGGGAAAACACCATATATTTT; cdr3_aa: CASNPLGTGENTIYF
j_call: TRBJ1-3; d_call: -; clone_size: many; v_call: TRBV11-2; cdr3_nt: TGTGCCAGCAGCTTACGACAGTTATTCTCTGGAAACACCATATATTTT; cdr3_aa: CASSLRQLFSGNTIYF
j_call: TRBJ2-5; d_call: -; clone_size: many; v_call: TRBV3-1; cdr3_nt: TGTGCCAGCAGCCCCTGGGGCAGGGGGGACCAAGAGACCCAGTACTTC; cdr3_aa: CASSPWGRGDQETQYF
j_call: TRBJ2-3; d_call: TRBD2; clone_size: many; v_call: TRBV3-1; cdr3_nt: TGTGCCAGCAGCCATTCTAGCGGAAGCACAGATACGCAGTATTTT; cdr3_aa: CASSHSSGSTDTQYF
j_call: TRBJ1-4; d_call: -; clone_size: -; v_call: TRBV3-1; cdr3_nt: TGTGCCAGCAGTGAAGCCCGGCCGGCGACTAATGAAAAACTGTTTTTT; cdr3_aa: CASSEARPATNEKLFF
j_call: TRBJ2-1; d_call: TRBD1; clone_size: -; v_call: TRBV6-1; cdr3_nt: TGTGCCAGCAGTGAATTCGAGGGACAGATCTACAATGAGCAGTTCTTC; cdr3_aa: CASSEFEGQIYNEQFF
j_call: TRBJ1-2; d_call: TRBD1; clone_size: many; v_call: TRBV6-1; cdr3_nt: TGTGCCAGCAGTGAGTCACAGGGGGTTGGCTACACCTTC; cdr3_aa: CASSESQGVGYTF
j_call: TRBJ1-2; d_call: -; clone_size: many; v_call: TRBV12-3/TRBV12-4; cdr3_nt: TGTGCCAGCAGTTTAGAAGGTTCCCGCTACACCTTC; cdr3_aa: CASSLEGSRYTF
j_call: TRBJ2-5; d_call: -; clone_size: few; v_call: TRBV6-1; cdr3_nt: TGTGCCAGCAGCTATGCAGTAGGTTCGGTAGGAGGGGCCCAGTACTTC; cdr3_aa: CASSYAVGSVGGAQYF
j_call: TRBJ1-1; d_call: -; clone_size: few; v_call: TRBV4-2; cdr3_nt: TGTGCCAGCAGCCAAGATAGACTGGGGGAGACTAACACTGAAGCTTTCTTT; cdr3_aa: CASSQDRLGETNTEAFF
j_call: TRBJ2-1; d_call: TRBD1; clone_size: few; v_call: TRBV25-1; cdr3_nt: TGTGCCAGCAGTGGAGGGACAGGACCCACCTACAATGAGCAGTTCTTC; cdr3_aa: CASSGGTGPTYNEQFF
j_call: TRBJ2-5; d_call: TRBD2; clone_size: few; v_call: TRBV4-2; cdr3_nt: TGTGCCAGCAGCCAAGATTTGACTAGCGGGAGGGGTCAGTACTTC; cdr3_aa: CASSQDLTSGRGQYF
j_call: TRBJ2-3; d_call: -; clone_size: -; v_call: TRBV6-1; cdr3_nt: TGTGCCATCAGTGAGTCCCTAGATACGCAGTATTTT; cdr3_aa: CAISESLDTQYF
j_call: TRBJ2-3; d_call: -; clone_size: -; v_call: TRBV7-3; cdr3_nt: TGTGCCAGCAGCTTGGGGGTGACTAGCACAGATACGCAGTATTTT; cdr3_aa: CASSLGVTSTDTQYF
j_call: TRBJ2-7; d_call: TRBD2; clone_size: -; v_call: TRBV20-1; cdr3_nt: TGCAGTGCTAGAGACCCTAGCGGGCGGCATGGGGAGCAGTACTTC; cdr3_aa: CSARDPSGRHGEQYF
j_call: TRBJ2-5; d_call: -; clone_size: many; v_call: TRBV11-2; cdr3_nt: TGTGCCAGCAGCTTATACGAGGCGAGGGAGGAGACCCAGTACTTC; cdr3_aa: CASSLYEAREETQYF
j_call: TRBJ2-5; d_call: -; clone_size: few; v_call: TRBV5-1; cdr3_nt: TGCGCCAGCAGCTTGGCCGGTATTACAGAGACCCAGTACTTC; cdr3_aa: CASSLAGITETQYF
j_call: TRBJ2-2; d_call: -; clone_size: -; v_call: TRBV12-3/TRBV12-4; cdr3_nt: TGTGCCAGCAGCTTTGAACAGGAGCTGTTTTTT; cdr3_aa: CASSFEQELFF
j_call: TRBJ2-7; d_call: TRBD2; clone_size: many; v_call: TRBV11-2; cdr3_nt: TGTGCCAGCAGCGCGGGACTAGCGGGAGCATACGAGCAGTACTTC; cdr3_aa: CASSAGLAGAYEQYF
j_call: TRBJ2-7; d_call: -; clone_size: many; v_call: TRBV2; cdr3_nt: TGTGCCAGCAGTGAAGGGACTCACGAGCAGTACTTC; cdr3_aa: CASSEGTHEQYF
j_call: TRBJ2-5; d_call: TRBD2; clone_size: many; v_call: TRBV3-1; cdr3_nt: TGTGCCAGCAGCCAAGACCTAGCGGGGGAACCCCAAGAGACCCAGTACTTC; cdr3_aa: CASSQDLAGEPQETQYF